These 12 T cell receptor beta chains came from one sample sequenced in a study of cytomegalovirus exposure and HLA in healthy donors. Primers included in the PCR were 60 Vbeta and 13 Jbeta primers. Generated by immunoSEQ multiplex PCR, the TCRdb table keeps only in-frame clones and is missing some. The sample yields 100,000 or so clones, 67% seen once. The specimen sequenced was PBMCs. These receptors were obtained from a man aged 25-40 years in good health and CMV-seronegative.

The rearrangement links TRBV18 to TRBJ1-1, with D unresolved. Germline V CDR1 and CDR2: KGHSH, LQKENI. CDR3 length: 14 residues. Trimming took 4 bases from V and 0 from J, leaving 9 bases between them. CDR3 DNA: TGTGCCAGCTCACAAACAGCTCTGAACACTGAAGCTTTCTTT. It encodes CASSQTALNTEAFF.

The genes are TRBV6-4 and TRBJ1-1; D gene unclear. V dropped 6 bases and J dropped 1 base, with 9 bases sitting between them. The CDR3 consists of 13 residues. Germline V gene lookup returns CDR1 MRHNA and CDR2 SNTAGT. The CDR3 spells CASSFNTNTEAFF. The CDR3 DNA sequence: TGTGCCAGCAGCTTCAACACGAACACTGAAGCTTTCTTT.

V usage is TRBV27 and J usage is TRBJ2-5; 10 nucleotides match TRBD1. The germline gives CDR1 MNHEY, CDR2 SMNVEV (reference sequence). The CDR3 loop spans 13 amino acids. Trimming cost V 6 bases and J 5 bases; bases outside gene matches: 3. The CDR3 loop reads CASSPGQGETQYF. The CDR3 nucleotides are TGTGCCAGCAGCCCGGGACAGGGGGAGACCCAGTACTTC.

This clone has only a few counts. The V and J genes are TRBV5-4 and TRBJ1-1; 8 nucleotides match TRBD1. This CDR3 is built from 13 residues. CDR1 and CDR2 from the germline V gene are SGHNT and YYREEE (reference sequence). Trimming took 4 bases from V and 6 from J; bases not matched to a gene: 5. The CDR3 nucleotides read TGTGCCAGCAGCAGGACAGGGCTCTCTGAAGCTTTCTTT. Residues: CASSRTGLSEAFF. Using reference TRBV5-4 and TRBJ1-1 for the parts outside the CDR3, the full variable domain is ETGVTQSPTHLIKTRGQQVTLRCSSQSGHNTVSWYQQALGQGPQFIFQYYREEENGRGNFPPRFSGLQFPNYSSELNVNALELDDSALYLCASSRTGLSEAFFGQGTRLTVV.

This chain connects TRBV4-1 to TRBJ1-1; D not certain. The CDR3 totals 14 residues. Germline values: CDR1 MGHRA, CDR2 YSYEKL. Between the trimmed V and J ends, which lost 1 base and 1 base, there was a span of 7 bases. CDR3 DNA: TGCGCCAGCAGCCAAGGGGCAGCGAACACTGAAGCTTTCTTT. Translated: CASSQGAANTEAFF.

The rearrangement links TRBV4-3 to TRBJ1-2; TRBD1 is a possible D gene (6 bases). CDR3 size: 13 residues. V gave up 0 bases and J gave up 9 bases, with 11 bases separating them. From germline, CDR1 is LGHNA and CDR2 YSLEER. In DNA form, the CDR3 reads TGCGCCAGCAGCCAAGATTACAGGGCTAGCTACACCTTC. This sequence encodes CASSQDYRASYTF.

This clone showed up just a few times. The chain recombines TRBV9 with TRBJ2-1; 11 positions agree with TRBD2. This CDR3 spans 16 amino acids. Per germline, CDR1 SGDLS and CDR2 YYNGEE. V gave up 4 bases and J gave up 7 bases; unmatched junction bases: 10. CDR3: CASSRLGTSGRNEQFF. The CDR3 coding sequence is TGTGCCAGCAGCCGTCTTGGGACTAGCGGACGGAATGAGCAGTTCTTC.

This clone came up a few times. CDR3 nucleotides: TGTGCCAGCAGCCCAGATGGGCTGGGGGGGAAGACCGGGGAGCTGTTTTTT. Amino acids: CASSPDGLGGKTGELFF. This rearrangement joins TRBV11-3 to TRBJ2-2, with 7 positions matching TRBD2. The ends lost 5 bases at V and 5 bases at J; junction bases unmatched: 14. The germline V gene encodes CDR1 SGHNT and CDR2 YENEEA. This CDR3 region has 17 residues.

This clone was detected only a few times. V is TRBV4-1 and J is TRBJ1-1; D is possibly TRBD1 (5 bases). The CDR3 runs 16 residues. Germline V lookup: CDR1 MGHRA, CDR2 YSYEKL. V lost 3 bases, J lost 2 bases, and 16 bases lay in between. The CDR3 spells CASSQRIHGGNTEAFF. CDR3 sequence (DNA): TGCGCCAGCAGCCAGCGCATACACGGGGGTAACACTGAAGCTTTCTTT.

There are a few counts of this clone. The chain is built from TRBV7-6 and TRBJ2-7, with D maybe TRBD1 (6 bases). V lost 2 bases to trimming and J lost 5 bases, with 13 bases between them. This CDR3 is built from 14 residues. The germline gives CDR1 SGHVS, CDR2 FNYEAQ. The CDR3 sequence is CASSLLTGTNEQYF. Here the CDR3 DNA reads TGTGCCAGCAGCTTACTAACAGGGACCAACGAGCAGTACTTC.

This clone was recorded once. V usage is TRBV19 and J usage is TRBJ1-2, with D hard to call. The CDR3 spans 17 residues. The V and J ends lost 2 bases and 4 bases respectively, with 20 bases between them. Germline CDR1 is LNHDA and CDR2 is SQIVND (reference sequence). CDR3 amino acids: CASSISGGPSDPYGYTF. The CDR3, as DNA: TGTGCCAGTAGTATATCAGGAGGGCCCTCCGACCCCTATGGCTACACCTTC.

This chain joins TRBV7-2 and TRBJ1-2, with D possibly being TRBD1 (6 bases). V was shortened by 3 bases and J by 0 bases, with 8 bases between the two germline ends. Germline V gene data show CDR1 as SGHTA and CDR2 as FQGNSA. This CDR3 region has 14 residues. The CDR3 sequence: CASSFQGTNYGYTF. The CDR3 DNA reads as TGTGCCAGCAGCTTCCAGGGGACTAACTATGGCTACACCTTC.